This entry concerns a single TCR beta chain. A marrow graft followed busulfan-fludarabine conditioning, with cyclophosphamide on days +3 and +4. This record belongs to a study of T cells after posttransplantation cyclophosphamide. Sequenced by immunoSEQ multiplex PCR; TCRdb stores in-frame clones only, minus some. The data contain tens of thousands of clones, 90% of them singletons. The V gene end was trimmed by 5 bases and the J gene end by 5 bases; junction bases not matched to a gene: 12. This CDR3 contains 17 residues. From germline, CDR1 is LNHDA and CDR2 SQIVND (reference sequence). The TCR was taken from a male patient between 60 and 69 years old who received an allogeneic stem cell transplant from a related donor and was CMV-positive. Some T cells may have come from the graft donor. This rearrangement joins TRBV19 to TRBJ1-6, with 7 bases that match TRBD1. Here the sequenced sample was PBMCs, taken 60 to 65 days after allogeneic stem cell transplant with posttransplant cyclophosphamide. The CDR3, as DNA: TGTGCCAGTAGTTCTCCTCCCGGGACAGACCATAATTCACCCCTCCACTTT. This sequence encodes CASSSPPGTDHNSPLHF.